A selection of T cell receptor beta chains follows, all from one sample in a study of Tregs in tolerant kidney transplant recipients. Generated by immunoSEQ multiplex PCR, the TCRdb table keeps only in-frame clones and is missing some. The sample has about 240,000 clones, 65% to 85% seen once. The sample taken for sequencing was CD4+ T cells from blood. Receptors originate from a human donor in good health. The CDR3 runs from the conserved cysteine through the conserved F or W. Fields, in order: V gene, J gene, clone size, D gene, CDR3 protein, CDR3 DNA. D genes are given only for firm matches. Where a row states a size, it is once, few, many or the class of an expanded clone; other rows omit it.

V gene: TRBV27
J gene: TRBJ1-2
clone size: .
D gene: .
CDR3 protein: CASSFQSVLGARYGYTF
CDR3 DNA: TGTGCCAGCAGCTTCCAAAGTGTTCTCGGGGCTAGGTATGGCTACACCTTC

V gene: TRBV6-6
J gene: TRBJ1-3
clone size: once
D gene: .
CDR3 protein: CASKGDSGNTIYF
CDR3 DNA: TGTGCCAGCAAGGGGGACTCTGGAAACACCATATATTTT

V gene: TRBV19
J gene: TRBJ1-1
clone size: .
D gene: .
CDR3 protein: CAINSGYRATEAFF
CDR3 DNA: TGTGCCATCAATTCAGGGTACCGTGCCACTGAAGCTTTCTTT

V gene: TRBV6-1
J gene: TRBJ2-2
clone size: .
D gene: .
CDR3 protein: CASSRGAGTGELFF
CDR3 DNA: TGTGCCAGCAGTCGCGGGGCGGGCACCGGGGAGCTGTTTTTT

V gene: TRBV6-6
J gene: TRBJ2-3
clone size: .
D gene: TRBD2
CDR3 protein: CASSYGAAGGRDTQYF
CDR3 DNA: TGTGCCAGCAGTTACGGGGCGGCTGGCGGGAGAGATACGCAGTATTTT

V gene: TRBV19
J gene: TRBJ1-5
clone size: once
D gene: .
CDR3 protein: CASNGYSGGNQPQHF
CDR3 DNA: TGTGCCAGTAATGGGTATTCAGGTGGAAATCAGCCCCAGCATTTT

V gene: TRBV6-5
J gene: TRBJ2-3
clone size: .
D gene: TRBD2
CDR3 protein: CASSQPGLVGDTQYF
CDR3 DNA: TGTGCCAGCAGCCAGCCGGGACTAGTGGGGGATACGCAGTATTTT

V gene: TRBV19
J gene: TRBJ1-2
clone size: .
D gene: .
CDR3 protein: CASSTGTSLLGLYGYTF
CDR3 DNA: TGTGCCAGTAGTACCGGGACATCCCTTCTGGGCCTTTATGGCTACACCTTC

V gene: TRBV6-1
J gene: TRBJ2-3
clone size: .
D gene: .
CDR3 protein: CASSLQVSKQYF
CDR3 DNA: TGTGCCAGCAGTCTACAGGTGTCTAAGCAGTATTTT

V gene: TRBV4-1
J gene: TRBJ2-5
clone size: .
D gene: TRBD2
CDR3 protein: CASSQGAGGPETQYF
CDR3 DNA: TGCGCCAGCAGCCAAGGGGCGGGAGGGCCGGAGACCCAGTACTTC

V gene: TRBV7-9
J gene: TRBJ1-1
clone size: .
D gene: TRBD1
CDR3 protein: CASSADRVGVVNTEAFF
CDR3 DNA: TGTGCCAGCAGCGCCGACAGGGTAGGTGTCGTGAACACTGAAGCTTTCTTT

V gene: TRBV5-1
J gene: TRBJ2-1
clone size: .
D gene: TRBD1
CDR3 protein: CASSLEGTEYNEQFF
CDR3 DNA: TGCGCCAGCAGCTTGGAGGGGACAGAGTACAATGAGCAGTTCTTC

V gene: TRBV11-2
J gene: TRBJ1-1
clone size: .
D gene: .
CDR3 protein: CASSPWGYTEAFF
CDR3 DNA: TGTGCCAGCAGCCCTTGGGGGTACACTGAAGCTTTCTTT

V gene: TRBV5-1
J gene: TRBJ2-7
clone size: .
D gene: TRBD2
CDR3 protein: CASSAGLADPYEQYF
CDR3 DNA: TGCGCCAGCAGCGCGGGACTAGCGGATCCCTACGAGCAGTACTTC

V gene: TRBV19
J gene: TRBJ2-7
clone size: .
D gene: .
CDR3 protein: CASSSDRTSSYEQYF
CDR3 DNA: TGTGCCAGTAGTTCAGACAGGACGTCTTCCTACGAGCAGTACTTC

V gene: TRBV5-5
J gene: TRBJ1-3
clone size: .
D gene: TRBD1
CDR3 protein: CASSLAHTGVGNTIYF
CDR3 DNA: TGTGCCAGCAGCTTGGCCCATACAGGGGTCGGAAACACCATATATTTT

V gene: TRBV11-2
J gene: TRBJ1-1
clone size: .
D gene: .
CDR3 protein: CASSLERVDEAFF
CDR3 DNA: TGTGCCAGCAGCTTAGAAAGGGTGGATGAAGCTTTCTTT

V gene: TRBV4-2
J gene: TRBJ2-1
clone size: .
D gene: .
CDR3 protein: CASSQTRHSYNEQFF
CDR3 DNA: TGTGCCAGCAGCCAAACTAGACACTCCTACAATGAGCAGTTCTTC

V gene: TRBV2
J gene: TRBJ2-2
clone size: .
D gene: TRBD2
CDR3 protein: CAGGLANTGELFF
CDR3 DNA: TGTGCCGGAGGACTAGCGAACACCGGGGAGCTGTTTTTT

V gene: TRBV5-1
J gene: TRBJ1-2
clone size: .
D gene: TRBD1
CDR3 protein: CASRAGTGDGYTF
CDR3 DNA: TGCGCCAGCAGAGCCGGGACAGGGGACGGCTACACCTTC

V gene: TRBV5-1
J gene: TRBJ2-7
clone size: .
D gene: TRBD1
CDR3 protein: CASSLGQGYYEQYF
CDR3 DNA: TGCGCCAGCAGCTTAGGACAGGGCTACTACGAGCAGTACTTC